The rows below give T cell receptor beta chains drawn from one sample of a study of blood T cell repertoires in COVID-19. TCRdb keeps only in-frame clones here, not all; method: immunoSEQ multiplex PCR. Of around 220,000 clones listed, less than 90% are singletons. The material sequenced was peripheral blood. The receptor source for this set is a man aged 25-45 years with active or convalescent COVID-19. The CDR3 runs from the conserved cysteine through the conserved F or W. The D gene is left open where the match is weak. Some rows mark clone size as missing; the rest say once, few, many or name a class of expanded clone.

clone size	J gene	D gene	V gene	CDR3 protein	CDR3 DNA
few	TRBJ1-2	TRBD1	TRBV25-1	CASSETGGWPYGYTF	TGTGCCAGCAGTGAGACAGGGGGCTGGCCTTATGGCTACACCTTC
NA	TRBJ1-3	NA	TRBV6-2/TRBV6-3	CASSSTGGRGNTIYF	TGTGCCAGCAGTTCCACGGGGGGCCGTGGAAACACCATATATTTT
NA	TRBJ1-2	NA	TRBV7-2	CASSLDQGSYGYTF	TGTGCCAGCAGTCTCGACCAGGGGTCCTATGGCTACACCTTC
once	TRBJ2-7	TRBD1	TRBV7-7	CASSPGQGLSYEQYF	TGTGCTAGCAGCCCTGGACAGGGCCTTTCCTACGAGCAGTACTTC
NA	TRBJ2-2	TRBD2	TRBV3-1/TRBV3-2	CASGPLAGLAGELFF	TGTGCCAGCGGTCCCCTAGCGGGTCTCGCCGGGGAGCTGTTTTTT
NA	TRBJ1-3	NA	TRBV9	CASSPPLAGNTIYF	TGTGCCAGCAGCCCCCCTCTAGCCGGAAACACCATATATTTT
few	TRBJ1-1	NA	TRBV5-1	CASSLYTLNTEAFF	TGCGCCAGCAGCTTGTACACCCTGAACACTGAAGCTTTCTTT
NA	TRBJ1-1	TRBD1	TRBV6-6	CASTTGTGGEAFF	TGTGCCAGCACTACGGGGACAGGGGGTGAAGCTTTCTTT
NA	TRBJ2-7	NA	TRBV28	CASGAWYEQYF	TGTGCCAGCGGAGCGTGGTACGAGCAGTACTTC
NA	TRBJ1-1	NA	TRBV19	CASSQDSFFLAFF	TGTGCCAGTAGTCAGGACAGCTTCTTTTTGGCTTTCTTT
NA	TRBJ1-2	NA	TRBV19	CASSILGGHGYTF	TGTGCCAGTAGTATTCTCGGGGGGCACGGCTACACCTTC
NA	TRBJ2-3	TRBD2	TRBV4-3	CASSQDRQGGGPDTQYF	TGCGCCAGCAGCCAAGATCGCCAGGGCGGGGGGCCAGATACGCAGTATTTT
NA	TRBJ2-7	TRBD2	TRBV10-3	CAISESISGRDEQYF	TGTGCCATCAGTGAGTCGATTAGCGGGAGGGATGAGCAGTACTTC
once	TRBJ1-5	NA	TRBV10-1	CASSEIQGHQPQHF	TGCGCCAGCAGTGAGATCCAGGGCCATCAGCCCCAGCATTTT
NA	TRBJ1-5	NA	TRBV5-1	CASSLTGYSNQPQHF	TGCGCCAGCAGCTTGACAGGTTATAGCAATCAGCCCCAGCATTTT
NA	TRBJ2-7	TRBD1	TRBV18	CASSPQLGQASYEQYF	TGTGCCAGCTCACCACAATTGGGACAGGCCTCCTACGAGCAGTACTTC
NA	TRBJ1-5	NA	TRBV3-1/TRBV3-2	CATRQDYGNQPQHF	TGTGCCACCAGACAGGATTATGGGAATCAGCCCCAGCATTTT
NA	TRBJ1-5	NA	TRBV28	CASRSTQGVGPQHF	TGTGCCAGCAGATCAACCCAAGGGGTGGGGCCCCAGCATTTT
NA	TRBJ2-7	NA	TRBV19	CASNQRGAGSYEQYF	TGTGCCAGTAACCAACGGGGGGCAGGGTCCTACGAGCAGTACTTC
once	TRBJ1-1	NA	TRBV4-3	CASSQGGNTEAFF	TGCGCCAGCAGCCAAGGAGGGAACACTGAAGCTTTCTTT
NA	TRBJ1-5	NA	TRBV10-2	CASRPGHYSNQPQHF	TGCGCCAGCCGCCCGGGACATTATAGCAATCAGCCCCAGCATTTT
NA	TRBJ2-2	NA	TRBV12-3/TRBV12-4	CASSFTNTGELFF	TGTGCCAGCAGTTTCACGAACACCGGGGAGCTGTTTTTT
few	TRBJ1-4	NA	TRBV7-2	CASSSIYRFSNEKLFF	TGTGCCAGCAGCTCCATATACAGGTTCTCTAATGAAAAACTGTTTTTT
NA	TRBJ2-1	TRBD1	TRBV7-2	CASSLRPTTGAYNEQFF	TGTGCCAGCAGCTTAAGACCTACGACAGGGGCTTACAATGAGCAGTTCTTC
NA	TRBJ2-3	TRBD1	TRBV6-6	CASSMTGGYTDTQYF	TGTGCCAGCAGCATGACAGGGGGGTACACAGATACGCAGTATTTT
NA	TRBJ2-2	TRBD2	TRBV10-2	CASISGLAGATGELFF	TGCGCCAGCATTTCGGGGTTAGCGGGAGCGACCGGGGAGCTGTTTTTT
NA	TRBJ1-4	NA	TRBV9	CASSLTGGATNEKLFF	TGTGCCAGCAGCCTGACCGGGGGTGCAACTAATGAAAAACTGTTTTTT
NA	TRBJ1-2	TRBD1	TRBV18	CASSPPEGTGGFYGYTF	TGTGCCAGCTCACCACCGGAAGGGACAGGGGGGTTCTATGGCTACACCTTC
NA	TRBJ2-7	TRBD1	TRBV7-8	CASSSPRTGYSYEQYF	TGTGCCAGCAGCTCCCCGAGGACAGGGTACTCCTACGAGCAGTACTTC
NA	TRBJ2-5	TRBD1	TRBV3-1/TRBV3-2	CASSSNRGETQYF	TGTGCCAGCAGCTCAAACAGGGGTGAGACCCAGTACTTC
NA	TRBJ2-7	TRBD1	TRBV4-1	CASSPRGQGFEQYF	TGCGCCAGCAGCCCCCGGGGACAGGGATTCGAGCAGTACTTC
NA	TRBJ1-2	NA	TRBV7-9	CASSLLGTPYGYTF	TGTGCCAGCAGCTTATTAGGGACACCCTATGGCTACACCTTC
few	TRBJ2-5	TRBD2	TRBV6-1	CASSEQVAGIQETQYF	TGTGCCAGCAGTGAACAGGTAGCGGGGATCCAAGAGACCCAGTACTTC
NA	TRBJ2-7	TRBD2	TRBV24-1	CATTSSGLNYEQYF	TGTGCCACCACTTCTAGCGGACTAAACTACGAGCAGTACTTC
NA	TRBJ2-3	NA	TRBV9	CASSVAFADTQYF	TGTGCCAGCAGCGTAGCGTTCGCAGATACGCAGTATTTT
NA	TRBJ1-6	NA	TRBV5-4	CASSLGGTVSSPLHF	TGTGCCAGCAGCTTGGGGGGCACAGTGAGTTCACCCCTCCACTTT
NA	TRBJ1-2	TRBD1	TRBV5-4	CASSAITGDWGYTF	TGTGCCAGCAGCGCTATAACAGGGGATTGGGGCTACACCTTC
NA	TRBJ2-1	TRBD2	TRBV4-2	CASSRLTSGGGNEQFF	TGTGCCAGCAGCCGGTTGACTAGCGGTGGGGGGAATGAGCAGTTCTTC
NA	TRBJ2-5	NA	TRBV20-1	CSARPRETQYF	TGCAGTGCTAGGCCCAGAGAGACCCAGTACTTC
NA	TRBJ2-1	TRBD2	TRBV28	CASSLGGGSGKFF	TGTGCCAGCAGTTTAGGCGGGGGGTCGGGAAAGTTCTTC
NA	TRBJ2-7	TRBD2	TRBV5-1	CASSLAVSGGPYEQYF	TGCGCCAGCAGCTTGGCCGTGTCGGGGGGGCCTTACGAGCAGTACTTC
NA	TRBJ2-1	TRBD2	TRBV5-4	CASSPGLAGGSGNEQFF	TGTGCCAGCAGCCCCGGACTAGCGGGGGGGTCGGGTAATGAGCAGTTCTTC
NA	TRBJ1-3	TRBD1	TRBV6-1	CASSATGGGNTIYF	TGTGCCAGCAGTGCGACAGGGGGAGGAAACACCATATATTTT
NA	TRBJ1-6	NA	TRBV2	CASSERVFSPLHF	TGTGCCAGCAGTGAGAGGGTTTTTTCACCCCTCCACTTT
NA	TRBJ2-1	NA	TRBV7-2	CASDTGLGYNEQFF	TGTGCCAGCGACACTGGACTTGGGTACAATGAGCAGTTCTTC
NA	TRBJ1-2	TRBD1	TRBV12-3/TRBV12-4	CASSNRGAYGYTF	TGTGCCAGCAGTAACAGGGGAGCCTATGGCTACACCTTC
NA	TRBJ1-2	TRBD1	TRBV5-1	CASSSGTGSGYTF	TGCGCCAGCAGCTCCGGGACAGGGTCGGGCTACACCTTC
NA	TRBJ2-5	NA	TRBV30	CAWSVRRASGETQYF	TGTGCCTGGAGTGTACGGAGGGCCTCCGGGGAGACCCAGTACTTC
NA	TRBJ2-6	NA	TRBV2	CASSELQGTGANVLTF	TGTGCCAGCAGTGAATTGCAGGGGACGGGGGCCAACGTCCTGACTTTC
once	TRBJ2-3	NA	TRBV21-1	CASSKDGRGGLPDTQYF	TGTGCCAGCAGCAAAGATGGGCGGGGGGGCTTACCAGATACGCAGTATTTT
NA	TRBJ2-7	TRBD1	TRBV5-1	CASSPGTGTGKGFEQYF	TGCGCCAGCAGCCCCGGGACAGGGACGGGAAAAGGGTTCGAGCAGTACTTC
NA	TRBJ2-2	NA	TRBV11-3	CASSLLRGPGELFF	TGTGCCAGCAGCTTATTAAGGGGCCCCGGGGAGCTGTTTTTT
NA	TRBJ2-1	TRBD2	TRBV3-1/TRBV3-2	CASSQDSRTRTNEQFF	TGTGCCAGCAGCCAAGATTCTAGGACTAGGACCAATGAGCAGTTCTTC
NA	TRBJ1-1	NA	TRBV30	CAWNGGTRSTEAFF	TGTGCCTGGAATGGCGGGACGAGAAGCACTGAAGCTTTCTTT